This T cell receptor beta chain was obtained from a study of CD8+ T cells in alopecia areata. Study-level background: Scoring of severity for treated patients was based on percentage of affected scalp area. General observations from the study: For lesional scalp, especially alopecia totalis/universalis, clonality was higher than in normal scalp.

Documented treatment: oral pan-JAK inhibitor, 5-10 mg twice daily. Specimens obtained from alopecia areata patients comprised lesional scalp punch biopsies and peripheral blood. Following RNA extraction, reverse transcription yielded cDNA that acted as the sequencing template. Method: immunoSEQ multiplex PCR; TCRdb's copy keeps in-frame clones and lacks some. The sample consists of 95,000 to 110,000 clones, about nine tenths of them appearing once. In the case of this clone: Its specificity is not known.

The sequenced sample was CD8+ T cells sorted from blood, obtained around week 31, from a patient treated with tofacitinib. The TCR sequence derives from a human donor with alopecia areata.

CDR3 amino acids: CASSNDGGTYYGYTF. CDR3 bases: TGTGCCAGCAGCAACGACGGGGGGACATACTATGGCTACACCTTC. The chain couples TRBV7-9 to TRBJ1-2; possibly TRBD1 for D (6 bases). The germline V and J ends were trimmed by 5 bases and 3 bases, with 16 bases remaining between them. This CDR3 contains 15 residues. Germline V gene lookup returns CDR1 SEHNR and CDR2 FQNEAQ (reference sequence).